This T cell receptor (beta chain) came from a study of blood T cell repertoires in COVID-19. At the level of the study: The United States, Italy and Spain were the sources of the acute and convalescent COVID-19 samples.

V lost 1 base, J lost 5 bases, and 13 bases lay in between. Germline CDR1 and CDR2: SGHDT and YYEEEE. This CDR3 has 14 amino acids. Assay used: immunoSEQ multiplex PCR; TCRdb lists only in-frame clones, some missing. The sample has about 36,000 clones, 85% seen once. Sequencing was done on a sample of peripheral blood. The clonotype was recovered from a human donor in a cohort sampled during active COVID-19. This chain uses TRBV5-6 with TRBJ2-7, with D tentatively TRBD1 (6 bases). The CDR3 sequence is CASSLLGRGNEQYF. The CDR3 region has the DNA TGTGCCAGCAGCTTGTTGGGCAGGGGTAACGAGCAGTACTTC. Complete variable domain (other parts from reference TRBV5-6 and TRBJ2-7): DAGVTQSPTHLIKTRGQQVTLRCSPKSGHDTVSWYQQALGQGPQFIFQYYEEEERQRGNFPDRFSGHQFPNYSSELNVNALLLGDSALYLCASSLLGRGNEQYFGPGTRLTVT.